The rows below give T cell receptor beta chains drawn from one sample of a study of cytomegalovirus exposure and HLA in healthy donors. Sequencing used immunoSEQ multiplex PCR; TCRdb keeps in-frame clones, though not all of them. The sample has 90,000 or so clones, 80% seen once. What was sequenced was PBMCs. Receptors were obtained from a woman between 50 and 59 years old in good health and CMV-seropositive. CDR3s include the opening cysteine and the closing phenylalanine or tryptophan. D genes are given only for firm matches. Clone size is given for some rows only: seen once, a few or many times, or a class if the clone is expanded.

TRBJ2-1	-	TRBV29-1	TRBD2	CSVGEGPNEQFF	TGCAGCGTTGGGGAGGGCCCCAATGAGCAGTTCTTC
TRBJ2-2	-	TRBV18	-	CASSPAGGANTGELFF	TGTGCCAGCTCACCGGCAGGCGGGGCGAACACCGGGGAGCTGTTTTTT
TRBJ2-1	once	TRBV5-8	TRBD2	CASRSREGRMNEQFF	TGTGCCAGCAGATCTCGGGAGGGCCGAATGAATGAGCAGTTCTTC
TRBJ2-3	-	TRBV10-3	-	CAISESQEGTQYF	TGTGCCATCAGTGAGTCACAGGAAGGTACGCAGTATTTT
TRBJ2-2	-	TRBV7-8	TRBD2	CASRSAGVDTGELFF	TGTGCCAGCAGGTCAGCGGGAGTCGACACCGGGGAGCTGTTTTTT
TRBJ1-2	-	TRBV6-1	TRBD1	CASSEQGATNYGYTF	TGTGCCAGCAGTGAGCAGGGGGCGACGAACTATGGCTACACCTTC
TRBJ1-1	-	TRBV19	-	CASSMGRVGTEAFF	TGTGCCAGTAGTATGGGCAGGGTTGGCACTGAAGCTTTCTTT
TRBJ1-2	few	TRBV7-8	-	CASSFQGVNYGYTF	TGTGCCAGCAGCTTCCAGGGTGTTAACTATGGCTACACCTTC
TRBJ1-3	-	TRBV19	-	CASSITGSAGNTIYF	TGTGCCAGTAGTATAACGGGATCGGCTGGAAACACCATATATTTT
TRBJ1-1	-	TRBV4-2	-	CASSQEQFMNTEAFF	TGTGCCAGCAGCCAAGAGCAGTTCATGAACACTGAAGCTTTCTTT
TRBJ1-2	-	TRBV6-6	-	CASITGSANYGYTF	TGTGCCAGCATTACAGGGTCAGCTAACTATGGCTACACCTTC
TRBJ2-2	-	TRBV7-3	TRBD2	CASTPGRTSGYTGELFF	TGTGCCAGCACCCCGGGGCGGACTAGCGGGTACACCGGGGAGCTGTTTTTT
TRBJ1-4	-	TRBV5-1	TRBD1	CASSKQGAGEKLFF	TGCGCCAGCAGCAAGCAGGGGGCTGGAGAAAAACTGTTTTTT
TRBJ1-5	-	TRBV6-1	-	CASSVTQGFRQPQHF	TGTGCCAGCAGTGTAACCCAGGGGTTCCGTCAGCCCCAGCATTTT
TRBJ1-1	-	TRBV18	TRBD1	CASSPPGTGVGNTEAFF	TGTGCCAGCTCACCACCGGGGACAGGGGTAGGGAACACTGAAGCTTTCTTT
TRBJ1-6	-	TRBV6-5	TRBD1	CASSYGTGWTPLHF	TGTGCCAGCAGTTACGGGACAGGGTGGACACCCCTCCACTTT
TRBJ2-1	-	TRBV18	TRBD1	CASSSDRENEQFF	TGTGCCAGCTCAAGTGACAGGGAAAATGAGCAGTTCTTC
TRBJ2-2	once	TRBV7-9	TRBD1	CASSLLGQGGLNTGELFF	TGTGCCAGCAGCTTACTGGGACAGGGGGGCCTGAACACCGGGGAGCTGTTTTTT
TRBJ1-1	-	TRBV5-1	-	CASSLYQGWDTEAFF	TGCGCCAGCAGCTTGTATCAGGGGTGGGACACTGAAGCTTTCTTT
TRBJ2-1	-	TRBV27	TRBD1	CASSWGQGNNEQFF	TGTGCCAGCAGTTGGGGACAGGGGAACAATGAGCAGTTCTTC
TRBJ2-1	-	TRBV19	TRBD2	CATGTSGREQFF	TGTGCCACCGGGACTAGCGGGCGAGAGCAGTTCTTC
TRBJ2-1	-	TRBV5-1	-	CASSLGGASSYNEQFF	TGCGCCAGCAGCTTGGGCGGGGCAAGCTCCTACAATGAGCAGTTCTTC